This T cell receptor beta chain originates from a study of glioma-infiltrating T cells after dendritic cell vaccination. Study-wide points: TCR clonality showed no direct relationship with survival.

CDR1 and CDR2 (germline): MNHEY, SVGAGI. V lost 7 bases to trimming and J lost 6 bases; unmatched junction nucleotides: 4. There are 14 residues in the CDR3. Amplification used 60 V beta primers and 13 J beta primers. Sequenced by immunoSEQ multiplex PCR; TCRdb stores in-frame clones only, minus some. Of approximately 110,000 clones detected, roughly 90% appear once; the ten largest clones hold 2.5% to 3%. As for this clone: The target antigen is unknown.

The time point is: after dendritic cell vaccination, including at tumor progression/relapse. PBMC were collected before vaccination, two weeks after the third vaccination, and at progression. The receptor was isolated from a human donor with glioblastoma. Sequencing was performed on blood, taken after dendritic cell vaccination. The chain carries TRBV6-5 and TRBJ2-2, with TRBD1 matching 11 bases. CDR3 protein: CASTRDRGSGELFF. CDR3 bases: TGTGCCAGCACCAGGGACAGGGGGTCCGGGGAGCTGTTTTTT.